Listed below are T cell receptor beta chains from one sample, sequenced in a study of metastatic and nonmetastatic thyroid tumors. With MiXCR, TCRdb called clones anew from the PCR reads. The repertoire has roughly 15,000 clones, approximately 24% of them found once; the top ten carry roughly 22%. The sequenced sample consisted of tumor tissue. The source of these receptors is a female donor with papillary thyroid cancer or a benign thyroid nodule (not recorded which). Some clones in this sample may be carry-over from other donors' samples. Both conserved end residues are part of each CDR3. The order of the fields is V gene, D gene, J gene, clone size, CDR3 protein, CDR3 DNA. A D gene is named only where the DNA matches it firmly. A row's size may be missing; if present it is once, few, many or a size class.

TRBV6-5	.	TRBJ2-2	few	CASSYSLVTANTGELFF	TGTGCCAGCAGTTACTCGCTAGTGACAGCTAACACCGGGGAGCTGTTTTTT
TRBV7-2	.	TRBJ2-1	many	CASSPGPWNEQFF	TGTGCCAGCAGCCCTGGACCATGGAATGAGCAGTTCTTC
TRBV20-1	.	TRBJ2-7	.	CSAVVTPTYYGQYF	TGCAGTGCCGTCGTGACCCCAACTTACTACGGGCAGTACTTC
TRBV6-2/TRBV6-3	TRBD2	TRBJ2-7	medium-sized	CASSSTSAGEQYF	TGTGCCAGCAGTTCCACTAGCGCGGGGGAGCAGTACTTC
TRBV9	TRBD1	TRBJ1-4	many	CASSVGGQGTNEKLFF	TGTGCCAGCAGCGTAGGGGGACAGGGAACTAATGAAAAACTGTTTTTT
TRBV30	.	TRBJ2-2	.	CAWSEQPTGELFF	TGTGCCTGGAGTGAACAGCCCACCGGGGAGCTGTTTTTT
TRBV2	.	TRBJ1-5	few	CASSEGGASWISNKTQHF	TGTGCCAGCAGTGAAGGGGGTGCCAGTTGGATTAGCAATAAGACCCAGCATTTT
TRBV9	TRBD1	TRBJ1-3	many	CASSVAGQSSGNTIYF	TGTGCCAGCAGCGTAGCGGGACAGAGCTCTGGAAACACCATATATTTT
TRBV27	.	TRBJ2-1	.	CASGLLSGPYNEQFF	TGTGCCAGCGGCCTCCTCAGCGGGCCCTACAATGAGCAGTTCTTC
TRBV5-6	TRBD2	TRBJ2-7	once	CASSLAGRGVAGEQYF	TGTGCCAGCAGCTTGGCCGGTCGAGGGGTAGCGGGCGAGCAGTACTTC